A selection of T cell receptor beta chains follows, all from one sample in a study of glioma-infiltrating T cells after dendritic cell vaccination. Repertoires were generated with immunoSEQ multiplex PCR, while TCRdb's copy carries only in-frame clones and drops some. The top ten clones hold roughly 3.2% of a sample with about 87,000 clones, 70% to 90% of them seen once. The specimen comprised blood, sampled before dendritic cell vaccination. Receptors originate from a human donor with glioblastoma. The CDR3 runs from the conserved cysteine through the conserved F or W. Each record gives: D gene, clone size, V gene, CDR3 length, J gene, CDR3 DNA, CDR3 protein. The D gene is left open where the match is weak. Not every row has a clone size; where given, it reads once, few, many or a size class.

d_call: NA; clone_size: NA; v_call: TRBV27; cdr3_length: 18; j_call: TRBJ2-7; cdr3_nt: TGTGCCAGCAGTAGAAACGGCGCATGGCGGGCGCAGTCCTACGAGCAGTACTTC; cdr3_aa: CASSRNGAWRAQSYEQYF
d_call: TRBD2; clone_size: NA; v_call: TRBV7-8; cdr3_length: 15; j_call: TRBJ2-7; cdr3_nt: TGTGCCAGCAGTCGGACTAGCGCGGAGGACTACGAGCAGTACTTC; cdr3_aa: CASSRTSAEDYEQYF
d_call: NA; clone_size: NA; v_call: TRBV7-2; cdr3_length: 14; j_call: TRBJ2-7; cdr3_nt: TGTGCCAGCAGCTTAGTTAGCGACGCCTACGAGCAGTACTTC; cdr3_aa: CASSLVSDAYEQYF
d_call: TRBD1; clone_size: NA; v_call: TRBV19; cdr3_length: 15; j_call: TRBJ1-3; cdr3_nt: TGTGCCACCTTCCGGGACAGGGGATCTGGAAACACCATATATTTT; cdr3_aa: CATFRDRGSGNTIYF
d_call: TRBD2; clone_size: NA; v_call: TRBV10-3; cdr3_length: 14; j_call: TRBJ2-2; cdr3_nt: TGTGCCACTTTTAGCGGGAGCAACACCGGGGAGCTGTTTTTT; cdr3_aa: CATFSGSNTGELFF
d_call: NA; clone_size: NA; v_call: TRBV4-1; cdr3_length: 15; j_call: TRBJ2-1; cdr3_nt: TGCGCCAGTAGTATCCAGAGCGGATCCTACAATGAGCAGTTCTTC; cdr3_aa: CASSIQSGSYNEQFF
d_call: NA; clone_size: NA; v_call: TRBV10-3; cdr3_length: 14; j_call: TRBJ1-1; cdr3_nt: TGTGCCATCAGGCGGGGGGGGGAAGGCACTGAAGCTTTCTTT; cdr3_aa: CAIRRGGEGTEAFF
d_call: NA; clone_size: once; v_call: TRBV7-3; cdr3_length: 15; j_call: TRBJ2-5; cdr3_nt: TGTGCCAGCAGCAAGACAGGACAGTCGAGAGAGACCCAGTACTTC; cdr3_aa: CASSKTGQSRETQYF
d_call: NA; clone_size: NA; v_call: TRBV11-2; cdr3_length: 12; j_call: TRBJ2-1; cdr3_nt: TGTGCCAGCAGCTTAGCTACACTAAAGCAGTTCTTC; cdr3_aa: CASSLATLKQFF
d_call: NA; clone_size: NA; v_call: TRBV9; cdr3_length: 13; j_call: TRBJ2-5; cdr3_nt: TGTGCCAGCAGCGCGACTGGTAAAGAGACCCAGTACTTC; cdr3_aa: CASSATGKETQYF
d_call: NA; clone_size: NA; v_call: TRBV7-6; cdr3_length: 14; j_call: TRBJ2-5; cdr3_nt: TGTGCCAGCAGCTTAGTGGGGGGTGGGGGGACCCAGTACTTC; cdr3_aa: CASSLVGGGGTQYF
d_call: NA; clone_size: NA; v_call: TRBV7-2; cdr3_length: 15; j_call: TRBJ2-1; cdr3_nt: TGTGCCAGCAGCTTAGTTTTTTCCACCTACAATGAGCAGTTCTTC; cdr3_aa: CASSLVFSTYNEQFF
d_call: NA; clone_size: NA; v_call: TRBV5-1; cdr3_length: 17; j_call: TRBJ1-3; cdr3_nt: TGCGCCAGCAGCGCGGGACCGACTAATCCCTCTGGAAACACCATATATTTT; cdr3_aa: CASSAGPTNPSGNTIYF
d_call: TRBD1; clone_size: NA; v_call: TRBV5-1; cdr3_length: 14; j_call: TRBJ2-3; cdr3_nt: TGCGCCAGCAGCTTGGGGGGACAGGGAGATACGCAGTATTTT; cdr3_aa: CASSLGGQGDTQYF
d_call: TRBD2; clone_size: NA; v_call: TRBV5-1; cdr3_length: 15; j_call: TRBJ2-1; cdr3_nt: TGCGCCAGCAGCCTTACTAGCGGGGGGTTGGGTGAGCAGTTCTTC; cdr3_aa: CASSLTSGGLGEQFF
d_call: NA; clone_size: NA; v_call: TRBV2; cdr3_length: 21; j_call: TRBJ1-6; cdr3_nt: TGTGCCAGTTCTGCCGAAGGAGGTAAAAGGAGGACAGCTGCTCTAACTTCACCCCTCCACTTT; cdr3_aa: CASSAEGGKRRTAALTSPLHF
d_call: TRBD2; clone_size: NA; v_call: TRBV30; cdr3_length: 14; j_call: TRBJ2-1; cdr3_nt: TGTGCCCACTGGACTAGCGGGACCCACAATGAGCAGTTCTTC; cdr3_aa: CAHWTSGTHNEQFF
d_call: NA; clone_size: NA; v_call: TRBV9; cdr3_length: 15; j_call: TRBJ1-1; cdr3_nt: TGTGCCAGCAGCGCCTTCTCAGGTTCGAACACTGAAGCTTTCTTT; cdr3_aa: CASSAFSGSNTEAFF
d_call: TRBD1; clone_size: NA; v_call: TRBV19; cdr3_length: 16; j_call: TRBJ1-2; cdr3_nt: TGTGCCAGTAGTATGCTCTCGGGACAGGGGGCCTATGGCTACACCTTC; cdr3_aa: CASSMLSGQGAYGYTF
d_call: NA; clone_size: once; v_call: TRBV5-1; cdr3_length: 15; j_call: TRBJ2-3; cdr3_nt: TGCGCCAGCAGAACTAGACCATCGAGCACAGATACGCAGTATTTT; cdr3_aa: CASRTRPSSTDTQYF
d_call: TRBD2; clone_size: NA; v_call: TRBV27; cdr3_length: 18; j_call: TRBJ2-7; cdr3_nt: TGTGCCAGCAGTTTCCGGACCGACCTAGCGGGTGGCTCCTACGAGCAGTACTTC; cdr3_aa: CASSFRTDLAGGSYEQYF
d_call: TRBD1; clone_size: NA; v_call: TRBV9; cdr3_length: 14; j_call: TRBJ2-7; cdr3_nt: TGTGCCAGCAGTCCCGGGACAGGCCCCTACGAGCAGTACTTC; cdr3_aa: CASSPGTGPYEQYF
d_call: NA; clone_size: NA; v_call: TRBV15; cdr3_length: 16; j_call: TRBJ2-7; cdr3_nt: TGTGCCACCAGCAGAGATCTTGGGGCAGGTGACTACGAGCAGTACTTC; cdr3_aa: CATSRDLGAGDYEQYF
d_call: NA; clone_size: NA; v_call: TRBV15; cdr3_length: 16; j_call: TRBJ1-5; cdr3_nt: TGTGCCACCAGCAGAGGGAGCCAGCATAGCAATCAGCCCCAGCATTTT; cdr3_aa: CATSRGSQHSNQPQHF
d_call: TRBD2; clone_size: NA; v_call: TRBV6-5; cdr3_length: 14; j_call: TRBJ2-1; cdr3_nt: TGTGCCAGCAGCCGGGCGGGAGCCTACAATGAGCAGTTCTTC; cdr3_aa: CASSRAGAYNEQFF
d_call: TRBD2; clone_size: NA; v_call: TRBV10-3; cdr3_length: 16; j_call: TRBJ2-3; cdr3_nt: TGTGCCATCAGTGAGACTAGCGGGAATCAGGCGGATACGCAGTATTTT; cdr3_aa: CAISETSGNQADTQYF
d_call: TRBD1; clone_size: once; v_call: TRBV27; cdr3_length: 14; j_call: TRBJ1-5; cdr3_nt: TGTGCCAGCAGCGGACAGGTTAGCAATCAGCCCCAGCATTTT; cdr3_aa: CASSGQVSNQPQHF
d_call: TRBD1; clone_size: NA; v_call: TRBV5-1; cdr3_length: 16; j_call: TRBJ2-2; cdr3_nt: TGCGCCAGCAGCTTGGCGACAGGGGACGTTTCCGGGGAGCTGTTTTTT; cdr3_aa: CASSLATGDVSGELFF
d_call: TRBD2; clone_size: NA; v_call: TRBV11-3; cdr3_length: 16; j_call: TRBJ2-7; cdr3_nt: TGTGCCAGCAGCTTAGCACCCCTAGCGGGAGTATACGAGCAGTACTTC; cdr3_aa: CASSLAPLAGVYEQYF
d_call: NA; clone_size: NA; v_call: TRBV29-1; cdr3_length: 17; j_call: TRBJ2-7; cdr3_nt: TGCAGCGTTGAATTGGGGGGGGGCAGGGGGCAGGTATACGAGCAGTACTTC; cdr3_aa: CSVELGGGRGQVYEQYF
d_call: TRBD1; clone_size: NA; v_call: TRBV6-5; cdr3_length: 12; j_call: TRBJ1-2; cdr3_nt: TGTGCCAGCAGTGGACAGGGCGGGGGCTACACCTTC; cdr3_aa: CASSGQGGGYTF
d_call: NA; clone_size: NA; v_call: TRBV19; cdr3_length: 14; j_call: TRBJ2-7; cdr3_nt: TGTGCCAGTACCCAAGACGGACTCGCCTACGAGCAGTACTTC; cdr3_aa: CASTQDGLAYEQYF
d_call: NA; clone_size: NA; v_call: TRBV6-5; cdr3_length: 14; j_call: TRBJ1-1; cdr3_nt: TGTGCCAGCAGTTTGATCCACGGGAACACTGAAGCTTTCTTT; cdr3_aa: CASSLIHGNTEAFF
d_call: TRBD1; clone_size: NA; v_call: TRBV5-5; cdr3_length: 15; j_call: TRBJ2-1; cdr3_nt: TGTGCCAGCAGCTTGAGGACAGGGACCGACAATGAGCAGTTCTTC; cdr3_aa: CASSLRTGTDNEQFF
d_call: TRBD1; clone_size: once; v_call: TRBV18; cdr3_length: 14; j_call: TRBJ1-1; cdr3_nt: TGTGCCAGCTCTCCGAACAGGGGTGACACTGAAGCTTTCTTT; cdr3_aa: CASSPNRGDTEAFF
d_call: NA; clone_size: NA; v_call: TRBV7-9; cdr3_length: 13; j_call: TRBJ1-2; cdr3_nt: TGTGCCAGCAGCTTAGACAGCAACTATGGCTACACCTTC; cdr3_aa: CASSLDSNYGYTF
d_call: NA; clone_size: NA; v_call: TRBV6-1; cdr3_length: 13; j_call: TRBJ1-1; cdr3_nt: TGTGCCAGCAGGCCTAGGGGTGACACTGAAGCTTTCTTT; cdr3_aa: CASRPRGDTEAFF
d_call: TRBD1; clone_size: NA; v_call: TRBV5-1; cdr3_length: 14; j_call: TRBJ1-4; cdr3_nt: TGCGCCAGCAGCTTGGAAGGGGGCTTTGAAAAACTGTTTTTT; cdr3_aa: CASSLEGGFEKLFF
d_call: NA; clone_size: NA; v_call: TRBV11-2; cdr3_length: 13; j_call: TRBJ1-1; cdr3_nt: TGTGCCAGCAGCATCGGGAGGAACACTGAAGCTTTCTTT; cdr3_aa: CASSIGRNTEAFF
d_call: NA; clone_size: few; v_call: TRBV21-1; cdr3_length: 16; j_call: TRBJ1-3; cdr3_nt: TGTGCCAGCAGCAAAGGGCAGCGGTCCTCTGGAAACACCATATATTTT; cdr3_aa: CASSKGQRSSGNTIYF
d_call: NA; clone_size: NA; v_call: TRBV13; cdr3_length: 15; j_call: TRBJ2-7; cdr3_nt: TGTGCCAGCAGCTTAGGAGCGGCAGATATATACGAGCAGTACTTC; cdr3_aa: CASSLGAADIYEQYF
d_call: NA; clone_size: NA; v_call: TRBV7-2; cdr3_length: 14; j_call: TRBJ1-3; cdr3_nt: TGTGCCAGCAGCCTCGGGGGGGGTGGAAACACCATATATTTT; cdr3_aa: CASSLGGGGNTIYF
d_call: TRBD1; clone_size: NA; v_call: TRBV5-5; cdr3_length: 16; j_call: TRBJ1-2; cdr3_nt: TGTGCCAGCAGCACACGAGAACTGGGACAGGGCCATGGCTACACCTTC; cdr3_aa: CASSTRELGQGHGYTF
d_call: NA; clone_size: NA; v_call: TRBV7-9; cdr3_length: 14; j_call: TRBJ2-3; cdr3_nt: TGTGCCAGCAGCTTAGTAGCTAGCACAGATACGCAGTATTTT; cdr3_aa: CASSLVASTDTQYF
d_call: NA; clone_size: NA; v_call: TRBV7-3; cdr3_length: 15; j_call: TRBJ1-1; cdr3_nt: TGTGCCAGCAGCTTAACGGTCGGACAATACACTGAAGCTTTCTTT; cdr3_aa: CASSLTVGQYTEAFF
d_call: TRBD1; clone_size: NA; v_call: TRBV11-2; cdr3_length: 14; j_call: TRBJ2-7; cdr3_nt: TGTGCCAGCAGCTTAGGGACAGGTTCCTACGAGCAGTACTTC; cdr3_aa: CASSLGTGSYEQYF
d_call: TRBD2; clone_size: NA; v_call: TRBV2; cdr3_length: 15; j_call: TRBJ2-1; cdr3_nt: TGTGCCAGCAGCGCCAGACTAGCGGGAGCCAATGAGCAGTTCTTC; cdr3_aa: CASSARLAGANEQFF
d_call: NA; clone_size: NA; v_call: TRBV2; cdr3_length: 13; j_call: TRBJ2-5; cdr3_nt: TGTGCCAGCAGCTCGGGACTTCAAGAGACCCAGTACTTC; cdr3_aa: CASSSGLQETQYF
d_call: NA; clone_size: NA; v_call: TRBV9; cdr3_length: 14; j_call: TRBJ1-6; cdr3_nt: TGTGCCAGCAGCGTAGCTACGGTAAATTCACCCCTCCACTTT; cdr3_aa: CASSVATVNSPLHF
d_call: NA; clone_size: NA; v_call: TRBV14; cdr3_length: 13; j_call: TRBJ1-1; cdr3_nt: TGCGCCAGCAGCCAACTCTCCGGTTCTGAAGCTTTCTTT; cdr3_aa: CASSQLSGSEAFF
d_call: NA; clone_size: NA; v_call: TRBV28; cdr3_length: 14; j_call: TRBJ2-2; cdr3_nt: TGTGCCAGCAGTTCCACAGGGAACACCGGGGAGCTGTTTTTT; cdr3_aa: CASSSTGNTGELFF
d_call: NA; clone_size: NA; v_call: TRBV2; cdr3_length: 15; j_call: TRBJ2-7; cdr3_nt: TGTGCCAGCAGTCCTTCCGGGACGGGGGCCTACGAGCAGTACTTC; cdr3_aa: CASSPSGTGAYEQYF
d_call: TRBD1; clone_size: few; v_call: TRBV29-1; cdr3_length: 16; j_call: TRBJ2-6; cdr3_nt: TGCAGCGTTGAAGTATTAGGGGGCAGTGGGGCCAACGTCCTGACTTTC; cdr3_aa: CSVEVLGGSGANVLTF
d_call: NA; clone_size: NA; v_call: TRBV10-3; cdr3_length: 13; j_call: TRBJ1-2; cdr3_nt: TGTGCCATCAGTGAGACAGGGCTCTATGGCTACACCTTC; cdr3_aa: CAISETGLYGYTF